This T cell receptor (beta chain) was obtained from a study of response to subunit inactivated influenza vaccine. V lost 1 base, J lost 4 bases, and 11 bases lay in between. CDR3 length: 14 residues. From germline, CDR1 is MNHNS and CDR2 SASEGT. General observations from the study: Authors suggested few new T cells are recruited by each seasonal influenza vaccination.

This clonotype was recorded a few times. Its matching antigen is unknown. From the RT-PCR reads, TCRdb called clonotypes with MiXCR, one entry per CDR3 protein. Of about half a million distinct CDR3 sequences in the sample, about a tenth were seen once. The source is a man between 50 and 59 years old who received an inactivated influenza vaccine. The genes are TRBV6-1 and TRBJ2-7; D is perhaps TRBD1 (5 bases). This sample comprised PBMCs from blood, obtained roughly 46 days after vaccination. CDR3 loop: CASSEDRHRYEQYF. CDR3 nucleotides: TGTGCCAGCAGTGAAGACAGGCACAGGTACGAGCAGTACTTC.